This entry describes one T cell receptor (beta chain). Its antigen remains unknown. Scientists ran DNA taken from cultured CD4+ T cells through the Oncomine TCR Beta short-read assay for sequencing. MiXCR, applied by TCRdb to the PCR reads, yields one record per CDR3 protein. The profile shows approximately 12,000 distinct CDR3 sequences, 47% of them singletons. Treatment of the sample: approximately nine-day PBMC culture with coronavirus spike peptide pools or control peptides (ViraFEST assay). Per-well cultures of around 2 million PBMCs received about 10 IU/ml IL-2 and 10 ug/ml peptide pools. The record originates from a study of vaccination and CD4 T cells after COVID-19. Overall study: From HCoV-229E, HCoV-OC43, HCoV-NL63 and SARS-CoV-2, overlapping spike peptides were used to stimulate the cells.

Sequenced sample: CD4+ T cells from blood, cultured in vitro. The origin of this receptor is a human donor who had recovered from COVID-19.

The CDR3 loop reads CASSTRRGGPEAFF. The CDR3 coding sequence is TGTGCCAGTAGCACTCGGCGGGGAGGGCCTGAAGCTTTCTTT. The chain employs TRBV19 and TRBJ1-1; no clear D. This CDR3 comprises 14 residues. V lost 6 bases and J lost 6, with 17 bases in between. Germline loops: CDR1 LNHDA, CDR2 SQIVND (reference sequence).